Listed here is a single T cell receptor (beta chain). Its target is not known. From germline, CDR1 is SGHRS and CDR2 YFSETQ. Trimming pared 0 bases from V and 0 bases from J, leaving 13 bases between. This CDR3 is built from 16 residues. This entry comes from a study of high-grade serous ovarian cancer treatment subgroups. Across the whole study: Samples averaged approximately 14,000 reads and 7,000 or so unique TCR beta rearrangements. Findings and limits, study-wide: CDR1 and CDR2 were left unanalyzed; analyses focused on CDR3. Same-patient tumor repertoires overlapped at roughly 0.095 to 0.85; different patients barely overlapped.

Tumor samples were taken before definitive surgery or chemotherapy. TCRdb keeps only in-frame clones here, not all; method: immunoSEQ multiplex PCR. The sample has 11,000 or so clones; 75% to 90% are singletons. The sequencing sample was made of tumor tissue. The receptor comes from a human donor with high-grade serous ovarian cancer. The gene calls are TRBV5-1 and TRBJ2-7; D perhaps matches TRBD2 (5 bases). CDR3: CASSLAMSGLSYEQYF. In DNA, the CDR3 is TGCGCCAGCAGCTTGGCCATGAGCGGACTCTCCTACGAGCAGTACTTC.